Shown below are 26 T cell receptor beta chains from a single sample sequenced in a study of blood T cell repertoires in COVID-19 (dated by TCRdb to 2019 to 2021). Receptors were amplified or captured by the immunoSEQ multiplex PCR assay. TCRdb carries this immuneACCESS record with in-frame sequences only. Its versions omit some clonotypes, under half of them owing to an unresolved V gene in the studies checked, with the rest unexplained. The sample table holds around 250,000 clones, of which roughly 80% were seen once. Under 4.5% of the sample goes to the ten largest clones. Sequenced sample: PBMCs or T cells enriched from blood (not recorded which). The receptors shown here come from a man aged 25 to 40 with acute COVID-19.

J is TRBJ1-5 and V is TRBV28; TRBD1 agrees at 7 bases. The CDR3 totals 12 residues. Germline CDR1 reads MDHEN; CDR2 reads SYDVKM. The V and J ends lost 6 bases and 10 bases, in that order; junction bases with no gene match: 6. The CDR3 loop is CASRAGGNPQHF. CDR3 coding DNA: TGTGCCAGCAGAGCAGGGGGTAATCCCCAGCATTTT.

Concerning this clone: One end of the junction does not line up with germline, which may come from a read error. The genes are TRBV18 and TRBJ1-1, with 9 positions matching TRBD1. The length of the CDR3 is 17 residues. CDR1 and CDR2 (germline): KGHSH, LQKENI. The CDR3, as DNA: TGTGCCAGCTTACCATTATCGACCGGGACAGGGAGCACTGAAGCTTTCTTT. Translated: CASLPLSTGTGSTEAFF.

The gene calls are TRBV19 and TRBJ1-2; D uncertain. The CDR3 consists of 13 residues. Germline CDR1 is LNHDA and CDR2 is SQIVND (reference sequence). V lost 2 bases and J 4 bases, leaving 8 bases between the germline ends. CDR3 DNA sequence: TGTGCCAGTAGTATAATTGCCGGCTATGGCTACACCTTC. Its translation: CASSIIAGYGYTF.

The chain couples TRBV9 to TRBJ2-1, with TRBD2 matching 10 bases. The length of the CDR3 is 16 residues. Germline V gene data show CDR1 as SGDLS and CDR2 as YYNGEE. V gave up 0 bases and J gave up 9 bases; unmatched junction bases: 9. As DNA, the CDR3 is TGTGCCAGCAGCGTAGTAGTAGCGGGAGGAGGTATTGAGCAGTTCTTC. Protein product: CASSVVVAGGGIEQFF.

The chain uses TRBV6-5 and TRBJ2-3, with 10 nucleotides matching TRBD2. J gave up 10 bases and V 7 bases, and 11 bases lay outside the gene matches. Germline-derived CDR1 and CDR2 are MNHEY and SVGAGI. The CDR3 is made up of 14 amino acids. CDR3 nucleotides: TGTGCCAGCAAGTCGAGCGGGGGGGGGCCGGCGCAGTATTTT. Translation: CASKSSGGGPAQYF.

In DNA form, the CDR3 reads TGTGCCAGCAGTGGTGGAGGAGCTGGCTACACCTTC. Translating gives CASSGGGAGYTF. The V call is TRBV25-1, the J call TRBJ1-2; D gene unclear. V was cut by 4 bases and J by 7 bases, with 10 bases left in between. Germline V lookup: CDR1 MGHDK, CDR2 SYGVNS. The CDR3 is made up of 12 amino acids.

Worth noting for this clone: In the same sample, other DNA sequences code for this CDR3. The chain couples TRBV5-4 to TRBJ2-3; D gene ambiguous. The germline V gene encodes CDR1 SGHNT and CDR2 YYREEE (reference sequence). CDR3 length: 11 amino acids. Trimming cost V 2 bases and J 6 bases, with 4 bases left between them. The CDR3 DNA reads as TGTGCCAGCAGCTTCCAGGATACGCAGTATTTT. Protein: CASSFQDTQYF.

The chain joins TRBV7-2 to TRBJ1-2; 9 positions agree with TRBD1. Germline V CDR1 and CDR2: SGHTA, FQGNSA. V shed 5 bases and J 4 bases; nucleotides not matched to a gene: 14. This CDR3 comprises 17 residues. The CDR3 reads CASSPTPKTGGLYGYTF. Here the CDR3 DNA reads TGTGCCAGCAGCCCAACCCCCAAGACAGGGGGACTCTATGGCTACACCTTC.

The chain recombines TRBV11-2 with TRBJ2-3; no reliable D call. There are 14 residues in the CDR3. Germline V CDR1 and CDR2: SGHAT, FQNNGV. Trimming took off 0 bases at V and 3 bases at J, with 7 bases between the two ends. CDR3 coding DNA: TGTGCCAGCAGCTTAGATCGTCCGACAGATACGCAGTATTTT. This codes for CASSLDRPTDTQYF.

A remark on this clone: An end of the junction differs from the germline gene, which may be a read error. V is TRBV5-1 and J is TRBJ2-5; D remains unclear. Germline V lookup: CDR1 SGHRS, CDR2 YFSETQ. There are 12 residues in the CDR3. The CDR3 reads CASSSFGETQYF. Here the CDR3 DNA reads TGTGCCAGCAGCTCGTTCGGAGAGACCCAGTACTTC.

The chain has TRBV7-9 and TRBJ2-3, with D maybe TRBD2 (6 bases). Trimming took off 6 bases at V and 6 bases at J, with 10 bases between the two ends. This CDR3 comprises 12 residues. Germline V gives CDR1 SEHNR, CDR2 FQNEAQ (reference sequence). The CDR3 is CASSDTSDTQYF. The CDR3 DNA sequence: TGTGCCAGCAGTGATACTAGCGATACGCAGTATTTT. The entire variable domain, with the rest obtained from reference TRBV7-9 and TRBJ2-3, is as follows: DTGVSQNPRHKITKRGQNVTFRCDPISEHNRLYWYRQTLGQGPEFLTYFQNEAQLEKSRLLSDRFSAERPKGSFSTLEIQRTEQGDSAMYLCASSDTSDTQYFGPGTRLTVL.

The chain combines TRBV28 with TRBJ1-4; 7 bases fit TRBD1. J was trimmed by 8 bases and V by 6 bases; bases with no gene match: 9. Germline V gives CDR1 MDHEN, CDR2 SYDVKM. The CDR3 consists of 14 residues. CDR3 residues: CASSRTGEKEKLFF. In DNA, the CDR3 is TGTGCCAGCAGCCGAACAGGGGAGAAAGAAAAACTGTTTTTT.

The chain recombines TRBV14 with TRBJ1-1, with D unresolved. The CDR3 length is 13 residues. V gave up 7 bases and J gave up 5 bases, with 14 bases separating them. Germline V CDR1 and CDR2: SGHDN, FVKESK. CDR3 bases: TGTGCCAGCAAGGTGTCAGGTAGTACTGAAGCTTTCTTT. Protein: CASKVSGSTEAFF.

The CDR3 bases are TGTGCCAGCACCTCGACAGGGAGCCTTGGAGATGGCTACACCTTC. The encoded protein is CASTSTGSLGDGYTF. V gene TRBV2 combines with J gene TRBJ1-2; 7 bases map to TRBD1. V shed 7 bases, J shed 6 bases, and the junction held 14 bases outside the gene matches. This CDR3 contains 15 residues. The germline V gene has CDR1 SNHLY and CDR2 FYNNEI.

V usage is TRBV28 and J usage is TRBJ1-3; tentatively, D is TRBD1 (6 bases). This CDR3 has 16 amino acids. Germline CDR1 reads MDHEN; CDR2 reads SYDVKM. V lost 6 bases to trimming and J lost 4 bases, with 19 bases between them. The CDR3 here is CASRSLANRAGNTIYF. Written as DNA, the CDR3 is TGTGCCAGCAGAAGTCTGGCCAACAGGGCGGGAAACACCATATATTTT. Combining the CDR3 with reference TRBV28 and TRBJ1-3 gives the whole variable domain DVKVTQSSRYLVKRTGEKVFLECVQDMDHENMFWYRQDPGLGLRLIYFSYDVKMKEKGDIPEGYSVSREKKERFSLILESASTNQTSMYLCASRSLANRAGNTIYFGEGSWLTVV.

The V gene is TRBV5-6, the J gene TRBJ1-4; maybe TRBD1 (6 bases). The V and J ends lost 2 bases and 6 bases respectively, with 17 bases between them. In germline, CDR1 is SGHDT, CDR2 YYEEEE. The length of the CDR3 is 16 residues. The CDR3 region has the DNA TGTGCCAGCAGCTTAACTCTCCGGGACACCCATGAAAAACTGTTTTTT. Residues: CASSLTLRDTHEKLFF.

This rearrangement joins TRBV3-1 (or the pseudogene TRBV3-2) to TRBJ2-3, with TRBD1 matching over 12 bases. Germline CDR1 is LGHDT and CDR2 is YNNKEL (reference sequence). The CDR3 extends over 16 amino acids. J gave up 0 bases and V 4 bases, and 2 bases lay outside the gene matches. CDR3 sequence reads: CASSPGQGASTDTQYF. Written as DNA, the CDR3 is TGTGCCAGCAGCCCGGGACAGGGGGCTAGCACAGATACGCAGTATTTT.

The V and J genes are TRBV2 and TRBJ1-5; D remains ambiguous. Trimming removed 4 bases at V and 2 bases at J, with 12 bases between. Germline CDR1 is SNHLY and CDR2 is FYNNEI. CDR3 length: 15 residues. CDR3 amino acids: CASSGTGPGNQPQHF. The CDR3 DNA follows: TGTGCCAGCAGTGGAACGGGTCCTGGCAATCAGCCCCAGCATTTT. The whole variable domain, remainder taken from reference TRBV2 and TRBJ1-5, is EPEVTQTPSHQVTQMGQEVILRCVPISNHLYFYWYRQILGQKVEFLVSFYNNEISEKSEIFDDQFSVERPDGSNFTLKIRSTKLEDSAMYFCASSGTGPGNQPQHFGDGTRLSIL.

This chain joins TRBV6-5 and TRBJ1-2; a weak D match, TRBD1 (6 bases). CDR1 MNHEY and CDR2 SVGAGI come from the germline V gene. Trimming took off 6 bases at V and 5 bases at J, with 10 bases between the two ends. The CDR3 contains 12 residues. CDR3 nucleotides: TGTGCCAGCAGGGACAGTTTTTATGGCTACACCTTC. Translation: CASRDSFYGYTF.

V gene TRBV9 combines with J gene TRBJ1-5; D call uncertain. The V gene's germline CDR1 is SGDLS and CDR2 YYNGEE. This CDR3 has 15 amino acids. V lost 4 bases and J 4 bases, leaving 15 bases between the germline ends. As DNA, the CDR3 is TGTGCCAGCAGCCCGGACCCGAGAGGGAATCAGCCCCAGCATTTT. As protein: CASSPDPRGNQPQHF.

The V call is TRBV28, the J call TRBJ2-1; D unclear. CDR1 is MDHEN and CDR2 is SYDVKM in the germline V gene. V was pared by 6 bases and J by 2 bases, with 20 bases between. The CDR3 is 17 residues long. CDR3 region: CASSLPFSLRPYNEQFF. CDR3 sequence (DNA): TGTGCCAGCAGCCTCCCCTTTAGCTTGAGACCCTACAATGAGCAGTTCTTC.

The chain carries TRBV9 and TRBJ1-1; 8 bases map to TRBD1. The CDR3 covers 17 residues. With V trimmed by 2 bases and J by 0 bases, 9 bases remained unmatched. Germline CDR1 reads SGDLS; CDR2 reads YYNGEE. CDR3 sequence (DNA): TGTGCCAGCAGCGTGCCAGCCGGGACAGGTTTGAACACTGAAGCTTTCTTT. It encodes CASSVPAGTGLNTEAFF.

The gene calls are TRBV19 and TRBJ1-2, with 8 positions matching TRBD1. The trim removed 5 bases at V and 1 base at J, leaving 9 bases unmatched. The CDR3 extends over 16 amino acids. Looked up from germline, CDR1 is LNHDA and CDR2 is SQIVND (reference sequence). Here the CDR3 DNA reads TGTGCCAGTAGTCCTCGGACAGGGCGGGGTAACTATGGCTACACCTTC. Translated, it gives CASSPRTGRGNYGYTF.

The chain recombines TRBV7-9 with TRBJ2-2; 8 bases agree with TRBD2. Germline CDR1 SEHNR, CDR2 FQNEAQ (reference sequence). CDR3 length: 14 residues. Losses at the gene ends were 10 bases for V and 4 bases for J; bases not matched to a gene: 8. The DNA for the CDR3 is TGTGCCACCCCCTTGCGGGAGGCCACCGGGGAGCTGTTTTTT. It yields the protein CATPLREATGELFF.

This chain links TRBV7-2 with TRBJ2-5; TRBD2 agrees at 9 bases. V lost 5 bases, J lost 5 bases, and 15 bases stayed unmatched. CDR3 length equals 17 residues. CDR1 SGHTA and CDR2 FQGNSA come from the germline V gene. CDR3 DNA: TGTGCCAGCAGCCCAGGGGAAAGGCTAGCGGGAAGGGAGACCCAGTACTTC. This encodes CASSPGERLAGRETQYF.

The CDR3 DNA sequence: TGTGCCAGCAGCTCCACTAGCGGGGGATCACAAAGCTCCTACGAGCAGTACGTC. Translating gives CASSSTSGGSQSSYEQYV. The V gene is TRBV5-5, the J gene TRBJ2-7; 11 bases are a match to TRBD2. Germline values: CDR1 SGHKS, CDR2 YYEKEE (reference sequence). The CDR3 is made up of 18 amino acids. Trimming at V came to 3 bases and at J to 0 bases, leaving 11 bases not matched to a gene.